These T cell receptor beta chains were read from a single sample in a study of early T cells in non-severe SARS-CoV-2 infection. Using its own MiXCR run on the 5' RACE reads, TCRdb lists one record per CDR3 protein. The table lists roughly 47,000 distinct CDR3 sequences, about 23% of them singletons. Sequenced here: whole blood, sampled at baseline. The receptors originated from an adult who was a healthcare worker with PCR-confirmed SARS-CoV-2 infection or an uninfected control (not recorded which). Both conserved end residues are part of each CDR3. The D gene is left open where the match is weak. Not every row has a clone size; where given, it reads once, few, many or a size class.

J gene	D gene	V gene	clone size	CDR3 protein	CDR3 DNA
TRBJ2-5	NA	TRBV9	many	CASSDDRRPQETQYF	TGTGCCAGCAGCGACGACAGACGACCCCAAGAGACCCAGTACTTC
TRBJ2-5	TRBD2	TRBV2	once	CASTLRASGRSGAQYF	TGTGCCAGCACCTTAAGGGCTAGCGGGAGATCTGGGGCCCAGTACTTC
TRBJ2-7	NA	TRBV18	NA	CASSATEDEQYF	TGTGCCAGCTCAGCGACAGAGGACGAGCAGTACTTC
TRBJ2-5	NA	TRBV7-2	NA	CASSFFGPQETQYF	TGTGCCAGCAGCTTTTTCGGGCCCCAAGAGACCCAGTACTTC
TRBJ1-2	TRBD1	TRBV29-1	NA	CSVEVLTGINGYTF	TGCAGCGTTGAAGTTTTGACAGGGATCAATGGCTACACCTTC
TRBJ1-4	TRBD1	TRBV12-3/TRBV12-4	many	CASSSRQGGDEKLFF	TGTGCCAGCAGTTCCCGACAGGGCGGGGATGAAAAACTGTTTTTT
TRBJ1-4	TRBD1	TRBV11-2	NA	CASSYRGDSEKLFF	TGTGCCAGCAGTTACAGGGGTGATTCTGAAAAACTGTTTTTT
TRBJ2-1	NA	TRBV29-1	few	CSVAHNEQFF	TGCAGCGTTGCCCACAATGAGCAGTTCTTC
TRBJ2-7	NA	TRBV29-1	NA	CSAGHSYDQYF	TGCAGCGCGGGCCACTCCTACGATCAGTACTTC
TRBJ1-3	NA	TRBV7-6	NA	CASSEGHTIYF	TGTGCCAGCTCGGAGGGACACACCATATATTTT
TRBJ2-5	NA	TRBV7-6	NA	CASSDDTGQETQYF	TGTGCCAGCAGCGACGATACAGGTCAAGAGACCCAGTACTTC
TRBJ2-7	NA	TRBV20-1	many	CSAPKLTSNSYEQYF	TGCAGTGCCCCTAAGCTCACTAGTAACTCCTACGAGCAGTACTTC
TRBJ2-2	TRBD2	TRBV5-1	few	CASSLVLAGTGELFF	TGCGCCAGCAGCTTGGTTCTAGCGGGGACCGGGGAGCTGTTTTTT
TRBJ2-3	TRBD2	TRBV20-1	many	CSARDGLAGSTITQYF	TGCAGTGCTAGAGACGGACTAGCGGGGTCTACAATTACGCAGTATTTT
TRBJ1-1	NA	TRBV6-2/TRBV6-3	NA	CASSARSSFVSAFF	TGTGCCAGCAGCGCCCGTTCATCTTTTGTGTCAGCTTTCTTT
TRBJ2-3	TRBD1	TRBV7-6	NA	CASSATGAPDTQYF	TGTGCCAGCAGCGCGACAGGGGCCCCAGATACGCAGTATTTT
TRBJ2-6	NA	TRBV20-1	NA	CSARSASQTGANVLTF	TGCAGTGCTAGAAGTGCCAGCCAAACTGGGGCCAACGTCCTGACTTTC
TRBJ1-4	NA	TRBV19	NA	CASSFSSGNNEKLFF	TGTGCCAGTAGTTTCTCATCAGGGAATAATGAAAAACTGTTTTTT
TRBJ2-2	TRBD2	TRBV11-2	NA	CASSREGRTGELFF	TGTGCCAGCAGTAGGGAGGGCCGAACCGGGGAGCTGTTTTTT
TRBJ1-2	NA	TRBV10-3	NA	CAISESRTAYGYTF	TGTGCCATCAGTGAGTCTAGGACGGCCTATGGCTACACCTTC
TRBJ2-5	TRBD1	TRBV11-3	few	CASSLGDSQETQYF	TGTGCCAGCAGCCTCGGGGACAGCCAAGAGACCCAGTACTTC
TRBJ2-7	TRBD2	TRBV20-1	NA	CSAAAGTPYEQYF	TGCAGTGCCGCAGCGGGGACCCCCTACGAGCAGTACTTC
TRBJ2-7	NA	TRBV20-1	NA	CSARGSGPSYEQYF	TGCAGTGCTAGAGGATCAGGTCCCTCCTACGAGCAGTACTTC
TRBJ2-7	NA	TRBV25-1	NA	CASSGAVEQYF	TGTGCCAGCAGTGGGGCGGTGGAGCAGTACTTC
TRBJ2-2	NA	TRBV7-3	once	CASSFSRTGRGTGELFF	TGTGCCAGCAGCTTTAGTCGGACAGGGAGGGGAACCGGGGAGCTGTTTTTT
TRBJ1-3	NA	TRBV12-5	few	CASGLHRPSGNTIYF	TGTGCTAGTGGTTTGCACAGGCCTTCTGGAAACACCATATATTTT
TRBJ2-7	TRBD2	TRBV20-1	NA	CSACRLAPPHYEQYF	TGCAGTGCTTGTCGACTAGCGCCGCCCCACTACGAGCAGTACTTC
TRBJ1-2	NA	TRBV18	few	CASSPRNQYGYTF	TGTGCCAGCTCACCAAGGAACCAGTATGGCTACACCTTC
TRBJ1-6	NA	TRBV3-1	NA	CASSQGPGTFSPLHF	TGTGCCAGCAGCCAAGGACCCGGGACCTTTTCACCCCTCCACTTT
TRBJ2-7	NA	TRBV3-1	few	CASSQDNRPYEQYF	TGTGCCAGCAGCCAAGATAACAGACCCTACGAGCAGTACTTC
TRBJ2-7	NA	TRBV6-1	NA	CASSETEVIGEQYF	TGTGCCAGCAGTGAGACCGAAGTAATTGGCGAGCAGTACTTC
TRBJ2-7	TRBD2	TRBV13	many	CASSFSGVTSYEQYF	TGTGCCAGCAGCTTTAGCGGGGTTACCTCCTACGAGCAGTACTTC
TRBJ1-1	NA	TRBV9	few	CASSVAPLNTEAFF	TGTGCCAGCAGCGTAGCACCTCTGAACACTGAAGCTTTCTTT
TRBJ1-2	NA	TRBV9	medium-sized	CASSVLRDTPNYGYTF	TGTGCCAGCAGCGTACTTCGGGACACACCTAACTATGGCTACACCTTC
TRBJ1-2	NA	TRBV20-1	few	CSGPQGGFGGYTF	TGCAGTGGCCCACAGGGAGGCTTTGGTGGCTACACCTTC
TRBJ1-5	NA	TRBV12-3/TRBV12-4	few	CASSLANQPQHF	TGTGCCAGCAGTTTGGCGAATCAGCCCCAGCATTTT
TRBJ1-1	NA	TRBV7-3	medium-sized	CASSVGEGGNTEAFF	TGTGCCAGCAGCGTAGGAGAGGGAGGAAACACTGAAGCTTTCTTT
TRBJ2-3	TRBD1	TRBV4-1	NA	CASSRQGQGTDTQYF	TGCGCCAGCAGCCGCCAGGGACAGGGCACAGATACGCAGTATTTT
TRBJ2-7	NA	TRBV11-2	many	CASSDPRQTYEQYF	TGTGCCAGCAGCGACCCACGACAGACCTACGAGCAGTACTTC
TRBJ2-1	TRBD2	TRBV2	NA	CASRKAPGTRDNEQFF	TGTGCCAGTCGAAAGGCGCCCGGGACTAGGGACAATGAGCAGTTCTTC
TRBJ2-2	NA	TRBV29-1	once	CSVWGTGELFF	TGCAGCGTTTGGGGTACCGGGGAGCTGTTTTTT
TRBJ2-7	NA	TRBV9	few	CASSVAVDSSYEQYF	TGTGCCAGCAGCGTAGCTGTGGACAGCTCCTACGAGCAGTACTTC
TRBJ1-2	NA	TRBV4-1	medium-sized	CASSQYRETGYTF	TGCGCCAGCAGCCAATACCGGGAGACTGGCTACACCTTC
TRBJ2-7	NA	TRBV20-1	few	CSAPLENPYEQYF	TGCAGTGCCCCGCTCGAAAACCCCTACGAGCAGTACTTC
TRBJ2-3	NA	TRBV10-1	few	CASSEFSTDTQYF	TGCGCCAGCAGTGAGTTCAGCACAGATACGCAGTATTTT
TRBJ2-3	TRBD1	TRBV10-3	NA	CAISADRASTDTQYF	TGTGCCATCAGTGCAGACAGGGCCAGCACAGATACGCAGTATTTT
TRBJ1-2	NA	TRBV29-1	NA	CSVELPGRPQANYGYTF	TGCAGCGTTGAGTTGCCTGGACGTCCCCAAGCTAACTATGGCTACACCTTC
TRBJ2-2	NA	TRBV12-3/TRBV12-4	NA	CASSLFGGTNTGELFF	TGTGCCAGCAGTTTGTTTGGGGGGACGAACACCGGGGAGCTGTTTTTT
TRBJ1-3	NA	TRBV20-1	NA	CSASPQGTGSGNTIYF	TGCAGTGCTAGCCCTCAGGGAACGGGCTCTGGAAACACCATATATTTT
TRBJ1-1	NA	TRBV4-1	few	CASSQGQGGGTEAFF	TGCGCCAGCAGCCAGGGTCAGGGAGGAGGCACTGAAGCTTTCTTT
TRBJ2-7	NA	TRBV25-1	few	CASSDELADEQYF	TGTGCCAGCAGTGATGAACTAGCCGACGAGCAGTACTTC
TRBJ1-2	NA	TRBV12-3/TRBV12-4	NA	CASSPDPQGGYGYTF	TGTGCCAGCAGTCCCGACCCACAGGGAGGGTATGGCTACACCTTC
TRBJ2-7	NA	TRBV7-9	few	CASSLLSGDEQYF	TGTGCCAGCAGCTTATTATCCGGGGACGAGCAGTACTTC
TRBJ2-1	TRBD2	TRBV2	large	CAAGGLFDEQFF	TGTGCTGCGGGGGGACTATTTGATGAGCAGTTCTTC